This TCR beta chain was sequenced during a study of T-cell reconstitution after alpha-beta-depleted transplantation in children. Using unique molecular identifiers, the investigators prepared the TCRbeta library. TCRdb passed the PCR reads through MiXCR, listing each CDR3 protein once. The table has about a million distinct CDR3 sequences, 25% to 30% seen once. The sample holds a few counts of this clonotype. The antigen is undetermined. Study-level points and caveats: Diversity and T-cell counts at one year after transplant derived mostly from new T cells.

This specimen consisted of PBMCs, mostly from graft donor cells, obtained 360 days after TCRalphabeta/CD19-depleted stem cell transplant. The TCR sequence derives from a boy less than two years old who had a stem cell transplant for SCID, so the T cells may come from the graft donor.

The CDR3 here is CASSPGHSGRGEQYF. The CDR3 nucleotides read TGTGCCAGCAGTCCGGGACATTCGGGACGCGGGGAGCAGTACTTC. This chain links TRBV27 with TRBJ2-7; a weak D match, TRBD1 (6 bases). This CDR3 region has 15 residues. CDR1 and CDR2 from the germline V gene are MNHEY and SMNVEV (reference sequence). Trimming stripped 5 bases from V and 7 bases from J, with 21 bases between.